Below are 9 T cell receptor beta chains sequenced from a single sample in a study of T cell changes during pregnancy in multiple sclerosis. Assay used: immunoSEQ multiplex PCR; TCRdb lists only in-frame clones, some missing. Of approximately 50,000 clones listed, approximately 94% are singletons. The material was CD4+ T cells from peripheral blood mononuclear cells, obtained in the third trimester of pregnancy. The receptors were sampled from a female donor with multiple sclerosis, enrolled in a pregnancy study.

The V and J genes are TRBV6-1 and TRBJ2-1; 9 bases are a match to TRBD2. This CDR3 region has 15 residues. The ends lost 7 bases at V and 12 bases at J; junction bases unmatched: 16. From germline, CDR1 is MNHNS and CDR2 SASEGT. For the CDR3, the DNA is TGTGCCAGCATCAAGCCTAGCGGGGCCCAGCAGGGGCAGTTCTTC. Its protein is CASIKPSGAQQGQFF.

The V call is TRBV11-3, the J call TRBJ1-1, with 7 bases lining up with TRBD1. The germline gives CDR1 SGHNT, CDR2 YENEEA. V was pared by 5 bases and J by 1 base, with 4 bases of the junction left unmatched. This CDR3 has 14 residues. The CDR3 nucleotides are TGTGCCAGCAGCCCGGGACAGAAGAACACTGAAGCTTTCTTT. Translated: CASSPGQKNTEAFF.

The V gene is TRBV18, the J gene TRBJ1-3; a weak D match, TRBD1 (5 bases). CDR3 length: 14 amino acids. V dropped 3 bases and J dropped 4 bases, with 10 bases sitting between them. Germline-derived CDR1 and CDR2 are KGHSH and LQKENI. The CDR3 spells CASSPPSGGNTIYF. Here the CDR3 DNA reads TGTGCCAGCTCACCGCCATCAGGGGGAAACACCATATATTTT.

This chain connects TRBV7-8 to TRBJ1-5, with 9 positions matching TRBD1. Trimming removed 3 bases from V and 2 bases from J; junction bases left unmatched: 14. CDR1 SGHVS and CDR2 FQNEAQ come from the germline V gene. The CDR3 is 19 residues long. In DNA form, the CDR3 reads TGTGCCAGCAGCTTCTCAGTACGGGACAGGGTAAGCGGCAATCAGCCCCAGCATTTT. Protein: CASSFSVRDRVSGNQPQHF. Complete variable domain (other parts from reference TRBV7-8 and TRBJ1-5): GAGVSQSPRYKVAKRGQDVALRCDPISGHVSLFWYQQALGQGPEFLTYFQNEAQLDKSGLPSDRFFAERPEGSVSTLKIQRTQQEDSAVYLCASSFSVRDRVSGNQPQHFGDGTRLSIL.

The chain joins TRBV5-4 to TRBJ1-2; TRBD1 matches at 7 bases. The CDR3 totals 13 residues. Germline CDR1 SGHNT, CDR2 YYREEE (reference sequence). V dropped 4 bases and J dropped 8; count of bases not matched to a gene: 8. CDR3 residues: CASSRDSPIGYTF. DNA of the CDR3: TGTGCCAGCAGCCGGGACAGCCCTATAGGCTACACCTTC. The whole variable domain, filled in from reference TRBV5-4 and TRBJ1-2, reads ETGVTQSPTHLIKTRGQQVTLRCSSQSGHNTVSWYQQALGQGPQFIFQYYREEENGRGNFPPRFSGLQFPNYSSELNVNALELDDSALYLCASSRDSPIGYTFGSGTRLTVV.

The chain uses TRBV2 and TRBJ1-5; the D gene is possibly TRBD1 (5 bases). Per the germline V gene, CDR1 is SNHLY and CDR2 is FYNNEI. The ends were cut back, 6 bases at V and 0 bases at J, with 9 bases in the middle. This CDR3 is built from 14 residues. The CDR3 loop is CASRQAYSNQPQHF. The CDR3 coding sequence is TGTGCCAGCAGACAGGCCTATAGCAATCAGCCCCAGCATTTT.

The chain recombines TRBV4-3 with TRBJ2-1; TRBD2 might be the D (6 bases). The CDR3 extends over 17 amino acids. V shed 4 bases and J shed 8 bases, with 24 bases lying between them. CDR1 LGHNA and CDR2 YSLEER come from the germline V gene. The DNA for the CDR3 is TGCGCCAGCAGCCTCCACCCTCCCGGGGCCTGGGGGGATGAGCAGTTCTTC. Protein sequence: CASSLHPPGAWGDEQFF.

The chain couples TRBV29-1 to TRBJ2-5, with 8 bases matching TRBD2. Germline trimming cut 2 bases from V and 1 base from J; bases unmatched to any gene: 6. Germline assignment: CDR1 SQVTM and CDR2 ANQGSEA. The CDR3 runs to 15 residues. The CDR3 loop reads CSVERLAGPQETQYF. In nucleotides, the CDR3 is TGCAGCGTTGAAAGGCTAGCGGGTCCCCAAGAGACCCAGTACTTC.

This chain links TRBV4-2 with TRBJ2-7; 11 bases are shared with TRBD2. Germline CDR1 LGHNA, CDR2 YNFKEQ. V dropped 6 bases and J dropped 4; count of bases not matched to a gene: 8. CDR3 length: 15 amino acids. CDR3 loop: CASSRSGGAVYEQYF. DNA of the CDR3: TGTGCCAGCAGTCGTAGCGGGGGGGCGGTGTACGAGCAGTACTTC.